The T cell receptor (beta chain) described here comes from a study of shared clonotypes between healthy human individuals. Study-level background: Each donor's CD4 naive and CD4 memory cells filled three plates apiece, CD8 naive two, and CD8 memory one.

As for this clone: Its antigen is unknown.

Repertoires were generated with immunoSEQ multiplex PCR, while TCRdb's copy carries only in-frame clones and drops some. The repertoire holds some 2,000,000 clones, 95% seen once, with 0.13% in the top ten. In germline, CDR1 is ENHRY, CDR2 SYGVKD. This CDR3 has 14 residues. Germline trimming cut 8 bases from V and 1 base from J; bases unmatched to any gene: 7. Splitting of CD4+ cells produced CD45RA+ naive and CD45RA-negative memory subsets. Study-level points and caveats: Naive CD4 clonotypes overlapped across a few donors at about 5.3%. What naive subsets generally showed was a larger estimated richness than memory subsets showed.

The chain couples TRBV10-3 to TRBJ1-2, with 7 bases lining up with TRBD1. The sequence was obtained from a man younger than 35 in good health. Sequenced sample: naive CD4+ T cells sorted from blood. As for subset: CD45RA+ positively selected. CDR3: CAISLGTDNYGYTF. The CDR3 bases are TGTGCCATCTCTCTCGGGACAGATAACTATGGCTACACCTTC.